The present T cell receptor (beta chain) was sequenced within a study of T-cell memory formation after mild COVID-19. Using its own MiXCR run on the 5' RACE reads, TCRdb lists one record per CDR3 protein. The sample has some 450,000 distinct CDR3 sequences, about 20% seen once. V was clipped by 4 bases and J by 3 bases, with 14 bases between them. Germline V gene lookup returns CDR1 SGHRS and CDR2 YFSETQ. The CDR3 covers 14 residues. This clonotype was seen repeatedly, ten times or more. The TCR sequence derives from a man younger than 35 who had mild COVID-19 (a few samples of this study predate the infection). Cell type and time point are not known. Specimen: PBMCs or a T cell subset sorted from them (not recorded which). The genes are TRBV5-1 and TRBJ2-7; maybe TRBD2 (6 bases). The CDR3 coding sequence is TGCGCCAGCAGCGACAGCTTGCGGGGCTACGAGCAGTACTTC. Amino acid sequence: CASSDSLRGYEQYF.